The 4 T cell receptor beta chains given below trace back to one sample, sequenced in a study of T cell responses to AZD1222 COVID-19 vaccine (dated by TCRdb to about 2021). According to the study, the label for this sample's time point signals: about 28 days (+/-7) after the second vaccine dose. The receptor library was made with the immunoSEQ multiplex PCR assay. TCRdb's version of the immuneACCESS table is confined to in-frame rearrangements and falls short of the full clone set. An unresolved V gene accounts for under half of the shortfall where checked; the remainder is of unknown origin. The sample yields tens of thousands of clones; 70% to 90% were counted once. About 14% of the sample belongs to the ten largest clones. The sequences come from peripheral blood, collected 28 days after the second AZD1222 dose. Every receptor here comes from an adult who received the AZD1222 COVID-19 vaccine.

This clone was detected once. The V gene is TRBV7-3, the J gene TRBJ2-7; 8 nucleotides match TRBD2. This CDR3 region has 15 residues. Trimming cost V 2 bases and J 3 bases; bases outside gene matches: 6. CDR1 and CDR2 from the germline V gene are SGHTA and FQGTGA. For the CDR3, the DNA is TGTGCCAGCAGCTTATACCCCGGGACTAGCTACGAGCAGTACTTC. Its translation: CASSLYPGTSYEQYF.

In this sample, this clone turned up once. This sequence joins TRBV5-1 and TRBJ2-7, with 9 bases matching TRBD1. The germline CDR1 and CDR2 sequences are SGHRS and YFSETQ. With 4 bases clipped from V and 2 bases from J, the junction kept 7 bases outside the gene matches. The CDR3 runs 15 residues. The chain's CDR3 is CASSLGQGIPYEQYF. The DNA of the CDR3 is TGCGCCAGCAGCCTGGGACAGGGTATCCCCTACGAGCAGTACTTC.

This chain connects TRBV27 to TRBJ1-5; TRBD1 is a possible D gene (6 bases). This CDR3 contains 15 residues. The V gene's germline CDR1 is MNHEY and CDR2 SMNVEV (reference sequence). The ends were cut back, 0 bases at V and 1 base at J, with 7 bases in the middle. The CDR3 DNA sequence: TGTGCCAGCAGTTTATCCCAGGGGAGCAATCAGCCCCAGCATTTT. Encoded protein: CASSLSQGSNQPQHF.

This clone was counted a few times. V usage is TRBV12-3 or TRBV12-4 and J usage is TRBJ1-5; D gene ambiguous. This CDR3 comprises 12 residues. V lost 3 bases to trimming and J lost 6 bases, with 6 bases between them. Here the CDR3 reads CASSLNVQPQHF. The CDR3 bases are TGTGCCAGCAGTTTGAACGTTCAGCCCCAGCATTTT.